A selection of T cell receptor beta chains follows, all from one sample in a study of tumor and adjacent non-tumor tissue in lung cancer. TCRdb passed the multiplex PCR reads through MiXCR, listing each CDR3 protein once. The sample has roughly 120,000 distinct CDR3 sequences; approximately 87% are singletons. Specimen: lung tumor tissue. The receptors shown here come from an older man with non-small cell lung cancer. Both conserved end residues are part of each CDR3.

J,V,CDR3
TRBJ2-2,TRBV7-3,CASSLSNIGELFF
TRBJ2-2,TRBV6-1,CASSEDEEGGELFF
TRBJ1-1,TRBV20-1,CRTRDLERVGTEAFF
TRBJ2-1,TRBV4-1,CVSSQVGNEEFF
TRBJ2-1,TRBV7-8,CARSPALVGYYNEQFF
TRBJ2-5,TRBV5-1,CASSLGRGSQGTQYF
TRBJ1-1,TRBV12-5,CASGLKTETFF
TRBJ2-4,TRBV4-3,CASTPKTRFKNIQYF
TRBJ2-7,TRBV4-2,CADSQGSSVQYF
TRBJ1-3,TRBV4-1,CASGQDQQGLSSGNTIYF
TRBJ2-1,TRBV10-2,CATWDRTYEQFF
TRBJ1-2,TRBV29-1,CSVEEYIEGHTNYGYTF
TRBJ1-1,TRBV6-1,CASSDSRVLYTEAFF
TRBJ2-3,TRBV20-1,CSARDFERDTDTQYF
TRBJ2-2,TRBV11-2,CASEQTVSTEELFF
TRBJ2-2,TRBV29-1,CIVGGNTRELFF
TRBJ2-7,TRBV4-2,CVSSRGQSLYEQYF
TRBJ2-7,TRBV6-2/TRBV6-3,CASSSQGRLYSFEQYF
TRBJ2-1,TRBV6-2/TRBV6-3,CASSPERGLYNEQSF
TRBJ2-7,TRBV10-3,CPISGGVRRSYEQYF
TRBJ1-2,TRBV7-9,CASSNAAAGTGYGYTF
TRBJ1-5,TRBV6-1,CASSAQSHINQPQHF